This TCR beta chain is drawn from a study of beta chain features in type 1 diabetes. Study conclusions and caveats: A greater similarity of naive, central memory and Treg TCRB repertoires was seen among patients than among healthy donors. Any HLA-type effect on TCRB rearrangement remained unresolved here.

The study reverse transcribed the entire isolated RNA, so it sequenced expressed TCRB transcripts. Sequencing was performed with immunoSEQ multiplex PCR; in TCRdb, only in-frame clones are kept and a portion is missing. The sample has about 340,000 clones, under 8.5% seen once. This clone was picked up a small number of times. Its antigen remains unknown. This TCR derives from a woman aged 18-29 years in good health. The sample was central memory CD4+ T cells from blood.

The CDR3 coding sequence is TGCAGCGCTCTCGACTCCATCAGGTACAATGAGCAGTTCTTC. Protein: CSALDSIRYNEQFF. The chain links TRBV29-1 to TRBJ2-1; D gene ambiguous. Germline lookup yields CDR1 SQVTM and CDR2 ANQGSEA. The CDR3 loop spans 14 amino acids. Trimming took 7 bases from V and 4 from J, leaving 17 bases between them.